These 12 T cell receptor beta chains were sequenced from one sample in a study of T cells after posttransplantation cyclophosphamide. Here immunoSEQ multiplex PCR was the method, and the copy in TCRdb shows in-frame clones only, minus some. The sample yields some 16,000 clones, without any singletons. Cyclophosphamide on days +3 and +4 followed busulfan-fludarabine conditioning and a marrow graft. The material sequenced was PBMCs, taken after allogeneic stem cell transplant with posttransplant cyclophosphamide. The receptors stem from a female patient in her 30s who received an allogeneic stem cell transplant from a related donor, was CMV-positive, and had no GVHD. The graft donor may account for some of the T cells.

This clone was counted many times. The rearrangement uses TRBV5-1 and TRBJ1-2, with 7 bases that match TRBD1. V gave up 3 bases and J gave up 2 bases; unmatched junction bases: 10. The germline V gene has CDR1 SGHRS and CDR2 YFSETQ. This CDR3 is 16 amino acids long. CDR3 residues: CASSSLLGTANYGYTF. The CDR3, as DNA: TGCGCCAGCAGCTCGCTGCTCGGGACAGCCAACTATGGCTACACCTTC.

This clone appeared many times. The V gene is TRBV30, the J gene TRBJ1-1; D unresolved. V lost 8 bases and J lost 0, with 7 bases in between. This CDR3 comprises 11 residues. The V gene's germline CDR1 is GTSNPN and CDR2 SVGIG (reference sequence). The CDR3 coding sequence is TGTGCCAGCCGTTTGAACACTGAAGCTTTCTTT. It encodes CASRLNTEAFF.

This clone was detected ten times or more. The CDR3 here is CASSFEREAGELFF. The CDR3 DNA follows: TGTGCCAGCAGCTTTGAACGGGAAGCCGGGGAGCTGTTTTTT. The gene calls are TRBV7-3 and TRBJ2-2; TRBD2 might be the D (5 bases). The V gene's germline CDR1 is SGHTA and CDR2 FQGTGA. The CDR3 has 14 amino acids. Deletions cut 3 bases from V and 6 bases from J, with 11 bases between.

This clone was counted at least ten times. The chain uses TRBV19 and TRBJ1-6; D gene ambiguous. The germline V gene has CDR1 LNHDA and CDR2 SQIVND (reference sequence). This CDR3 region has 17 residues. The V end lost 3 bases, the J end lost 0 bases, and 12 bases lay between the germline ends. The CDR3 nucleotides read TGTGCCAGTAGTATGTCTTGGACTAGCTCCTATAATTCACCCCTCCACTTT. Translating it yields CASSMSWTSSYNSPLHF.

This clone was counted at least ten times. The CDR3 nucleotides are TGTGCCAGCGGATCAGGAAGCTCTGGGGCCAACGTCCTGACTTTC. Encoded protein: CASGSGSSGANVLTF. V and J are TRBV28 and TRBJ2-6, with no clear D. Germline V gives CDR1 MDHEN, CDR2 SYDVKM. This CDR3 is 15 amino acids long. Trimming took 8 bases from V and 0 from J, leaving 11 bases between them.

In this sample, this clone turned up many times. The rearrangement uses TRBV19 and TRBJ2-1; 8 bases are shared with TRBD2. CDR3 length: 16 residues. The germline CDR1 and CDR2 sequences are LNHDA and SQIVND (reference sequence). Germline trimming cut 7 bases from V and 0 bases from J; bases unmatched to any gene: 8. The CDR3: CASNLLADSSYNEQFF. The DNA of the CDR3 is TGTGCCAGTAACCTACTAGCGGATAGCTCCTACAATGAGCAGTTCTTC.

This clone occurred many times. V usage is TRBV4-3 and J usage is TRBJ2-2; 8 positions match TRBD1. CDR1 is LGHNA and CDR2 is YSLEER in the germline V gene. V shed 4 bases and J 7 bases; nucleotides not matched to a gene: 8. This CDR3 region has 15 residues. The CDR3 region is CASSLRTGKIGELFF. The CDR3, as DNA: TGCGCCAGCAGCCTTCGGACAGGGAAGATCGGGGAGCTGTTTTTT.

Many counts were recorded for this clone. This chain uses TRBV4-3 with TRBJ1-6; 9 positions match TRBD1. J lost 7 bases, V lost 0 bases, and 1 base had no gene match. The CDR3 has 15 amino acids. The germline CDR1 and CDR2 sequences are LGHNA and YSLEER. CDR3 nucleotides: TGCGCCAGCAGCCAAGATGGACAGGGGAATTCACCCCTCCACTTT. Its translation: CASSQDGQGNSPLHF.

This clone was picked up many times. The chain recombines TRBV28 with TRBJ2-7; possibly TRBD1 for D (5 bases). CDR3 length: 14 residues. With 7 bases removed from V and 0 bases from J, the gap between germline ends came to 13 bases. Germline assignment: CDR1 MDHEN and CDR2 SYDVKM. The CDR3 DNA reads as TGTGCCAGCACCAGGGCAGGTCGCTCCTACGAGCAGTACTTC. Protein product: CASTRAGRSYEQYF.

Many counts were recorded for this clone. The V and J genes are TRBV27 and TRBJ2-7; no clear D. In germline, CDR1 is MNHEY, CDR2 SMNVEV (reference sequence). V lost 3 bases to trimming and J lost 0 bases, with 15 bases between them. The CDR3 is made up of 16 amino acids. The CDR3, as DNA: TGTGCCAGCAGTTTTAGGTTTGCGGCACTCTCCTACGAGCAGTACTTC. Amino acids: CASSFRFAALSYEQYF.

There are many counts of this clone. V and J are TRBV5-6 and TRBJ1-1; no clear D. The germline CDR1 and CDR2 sequences are SGHDT and YYEEEE. The CDR3 sequence is 16 residues long. The V end lost 4 bases, the J end lost 0 bases, and 16 bases lay between the germline ends. The CDR3 here is CASSHYSGSLNTEAFF. CDR3 bases: TGTGCCAGCAGCCACTATTCCGGGTCTTTGAACACTGAAGCTTTCTTT.

This clone was picked up many times. The chain employs TRBV30 and TRBJ1-2; 10 nucleotides match TRBD1. Germline trimming cut 2 bases from V and 6 bases from J; bases unmatched to any gene: 12. The germline CDR1 and CDR2 sequences are GTSNPN and SVGIG (reference sequence). The CDR3 covers 16 residues. CDR3 sequence: CAWSLSPGQGRDGYTF. CDR3 sequence (DNA): TGTGCCTGGAGTCTTTCTCCGGGACAGGGGAGGGATGGCTACACCTTC.